The 5 T cell receptor beta chains in this list originate from one sample, sequenced in a study of T cell responses to AZD1222 COVID-19 vaccine. Using immunoSEQ multiplex PCR, the repertoire was profiled, and TCRdb retains in-frame clones only, with some absent. This sample has about 70,000 clones, with nearly 90% found just once. The sample was peripheral blood, taken on day 0 of MenACWY control vaccination. The receptors originated from an adult in good health.

V and J are TRBV10-2 and TRBJ2-3, with 10 bases identical to TRBD2. The CDR3 spans 16 residues. Losses at the gene ends were 3 bases for V and 6 bases for J; bases not matched to a gene: 9. Germline loops: CDR1 WSHSY, CDR2 SAAADI. CDR3 protein: CASSDQRGGQTDTQYF. The CDR3 nucleotides read TGCGCCAGCAGTGACCAGCGGGGGGGCCAAACGGATACGCAGTATTTT.

This clone was counted only a few times. The J gene is TRBJ2-5, the V gene TRBV3-1 (or the pseudogene TRBV3-2); no clear D gene. The length of the CDR3 is 15 residues. Trimming removed 7 bases at V and 5 bases at J, with 20 bases between. Germline V gene sequence: CDR1 LGHDT, CDR2 YNNKEL (reference sequence). The CDR3 DNA reads TGTGCCAGCAAGCTCAAACCCTACGCTGAGGAGACCCAGTACTTC. It encodes CASKLKPYAEETQYF.

The rearrangement joins TRBV7-2 to TRBJ2-1; no reliable D call. This CDR3 is 15 amino acids long. Between the trimmed V and J ends, which lost 0 bases and 0 bases, there was a span of 6 bases. CDR1 and CDR2 from the germline V gene are SGHTA and FQGNSA. In DNA, the CDR3 is TGTGCCAGCAGCTTAGCAGCGACCTCCTACAATGAGCAGTTCTTC. Encoded protein: CASSLAATSYNEQFF.

The chain links TRBV7-9 to TRBJ1-1, with D perhaps matching TRBD1 (6 bases). This CDR3 contains 16 residues. Trimming removed 6 bases at V and 0 bases at J, with 17 bases between. The germline V gene has CDR1 SEHNR and CDR2 FQNEAQ (reference sequence). For the CDR3, the DNA is TGTGCCAGCAGACTAGGGGGGATTGGGATGAACACTGAAGCTTTCTTT. This codes for CASRLGGIGMNTEAFF.

The chain combines TRBV7-8 with TRBJ2-5; a possible D gene is TRBD1 (5 bases). Germline lookup yields CDR1 SGHVS and CDR2 FQNEAQ. The length of the CDR3 is 12 residues. V lost 5 bases, J lost 5 bases, and 9 bases lay in between. The CDR3 nucleotides are TGTGCCAGCAGCCCAAACAGGGAGACCCAGTACTTC. Translation gives CASSPNRETQYF.